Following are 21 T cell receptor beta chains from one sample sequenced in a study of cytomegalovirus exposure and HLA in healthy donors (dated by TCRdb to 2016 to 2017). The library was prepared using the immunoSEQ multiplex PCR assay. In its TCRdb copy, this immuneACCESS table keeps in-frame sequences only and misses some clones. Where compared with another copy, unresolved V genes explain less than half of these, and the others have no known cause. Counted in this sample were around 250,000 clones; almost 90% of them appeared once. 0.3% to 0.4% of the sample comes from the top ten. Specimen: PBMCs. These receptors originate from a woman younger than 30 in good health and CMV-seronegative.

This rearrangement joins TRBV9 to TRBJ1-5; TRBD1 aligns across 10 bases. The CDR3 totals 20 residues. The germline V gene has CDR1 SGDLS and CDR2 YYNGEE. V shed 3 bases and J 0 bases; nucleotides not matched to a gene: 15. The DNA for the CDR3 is TGTGCCAGCAGCGAGTGTGGGACAGGGGATTTTATTTATAGCAATCAGCCCCAGCATTTT. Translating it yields CASSECGTGDFIYSNQPQHF. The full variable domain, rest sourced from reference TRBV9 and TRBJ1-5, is DSGVTQTPKHLITATGQRVTLRCSPRSGDLSVYWYQQSLDQGLQFLIQYYNGEERAKGNILERFSAQQFPDLHSELNLSSLELGDSALYFCASSECGTGDFIYSNQPQHFGDGTRLSIL.

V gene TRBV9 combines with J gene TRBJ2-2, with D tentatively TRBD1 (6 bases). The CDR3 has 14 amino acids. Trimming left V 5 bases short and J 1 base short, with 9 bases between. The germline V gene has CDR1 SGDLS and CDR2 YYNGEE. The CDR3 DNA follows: TGTGCCAGCAGGAGACAGGTGAACACCGGGGAGCTGTTTTTT. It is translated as CASRRQVNTGELFF.

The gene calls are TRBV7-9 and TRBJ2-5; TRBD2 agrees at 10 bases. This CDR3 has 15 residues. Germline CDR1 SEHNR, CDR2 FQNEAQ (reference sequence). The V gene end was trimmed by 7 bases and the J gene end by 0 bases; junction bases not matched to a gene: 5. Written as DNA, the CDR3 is TGTGCCAGCACCGGAGCGGGGGGGTACCAAGAGACCCAGTACTTC. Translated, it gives CASTGAGGYQETQYF.

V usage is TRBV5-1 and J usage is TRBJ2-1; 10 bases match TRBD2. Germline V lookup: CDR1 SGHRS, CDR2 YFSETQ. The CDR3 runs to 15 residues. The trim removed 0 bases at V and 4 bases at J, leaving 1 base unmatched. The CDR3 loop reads CASSLGSGGYNEQFF. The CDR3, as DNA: TGCGCCAGCAGCTTGGGTAGCGGGGGGTACAATGAGCAGTTCTTC.

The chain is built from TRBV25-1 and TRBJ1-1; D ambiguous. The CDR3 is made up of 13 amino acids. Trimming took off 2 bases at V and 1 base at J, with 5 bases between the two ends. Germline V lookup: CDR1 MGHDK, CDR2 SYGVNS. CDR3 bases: TGTGCCAGCAGTGAAATGGCGAACACTGAAGCTTTCTTT. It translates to CASSEMANTEAFF.

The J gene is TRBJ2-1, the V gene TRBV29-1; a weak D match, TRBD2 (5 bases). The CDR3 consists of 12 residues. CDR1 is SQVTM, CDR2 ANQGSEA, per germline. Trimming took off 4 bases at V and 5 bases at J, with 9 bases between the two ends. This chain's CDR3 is CSVAFGNNEQFF. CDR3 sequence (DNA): TGCAGCGTTGCATTCGGGAACAATGAGCAGTTCTTC.

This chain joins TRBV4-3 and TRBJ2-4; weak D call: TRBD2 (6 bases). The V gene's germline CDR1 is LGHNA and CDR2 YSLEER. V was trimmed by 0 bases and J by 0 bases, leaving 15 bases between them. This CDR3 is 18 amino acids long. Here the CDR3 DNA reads TGCGCCAGCAGCCAAGATGGGGGACTGGACCTAGCCAAAAACATTCAGTACTTC. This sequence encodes CASSQDGGLDLAKNIQYF.

The CDR3 sequence: CASGPGFSNQPQHF. The CDR3 DNA follows: TGTGCCAGCGGCCCAGGTTTTAGCAATCAGCCCCAGCATTTT. V is TRBV27 and J is TRBJ1-5, with D uncertain. Trimming left V 8 bases short and J 0 bases short, with 11 bases between. Germline CDR1 MNHEY, CDR2 SMNVEV (reference sequence). This CDR3 has 14 residues.

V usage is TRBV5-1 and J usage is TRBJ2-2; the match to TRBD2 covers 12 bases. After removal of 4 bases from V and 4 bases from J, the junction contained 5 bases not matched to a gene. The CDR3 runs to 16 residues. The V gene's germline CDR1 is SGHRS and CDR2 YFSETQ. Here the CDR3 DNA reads TGCGCCAGCAGCGCAACTAGCGGGGGGTTCACCGGGGAGCTGTTTTTT. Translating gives CASSATSGGFTGELFF.

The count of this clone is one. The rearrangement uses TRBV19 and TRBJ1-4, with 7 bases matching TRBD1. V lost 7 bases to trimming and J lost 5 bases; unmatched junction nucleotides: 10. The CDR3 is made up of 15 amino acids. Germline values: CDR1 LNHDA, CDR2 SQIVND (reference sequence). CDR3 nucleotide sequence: TGTGCCAGTAACCAACCCGGGACAGCCAATGAAAAACTGTTTTTT. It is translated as CASNQPGTANEKLFF.

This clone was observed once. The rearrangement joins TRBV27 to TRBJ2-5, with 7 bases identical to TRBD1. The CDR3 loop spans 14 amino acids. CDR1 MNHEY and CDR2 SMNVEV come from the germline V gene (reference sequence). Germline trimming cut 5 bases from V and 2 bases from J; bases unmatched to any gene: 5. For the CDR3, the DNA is TGTGCCAGCAGTATCGGGACAGCACAAGAGACCCAGTACTTC. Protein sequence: CASSIGTAQETQYF.

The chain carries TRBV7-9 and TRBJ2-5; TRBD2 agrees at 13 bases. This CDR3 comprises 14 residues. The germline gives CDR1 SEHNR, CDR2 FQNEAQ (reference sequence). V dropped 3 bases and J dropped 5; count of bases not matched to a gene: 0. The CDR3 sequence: CASSLGLAGETQYF. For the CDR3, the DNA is TGTGCCAGCAGCTTGGGACTAGCGGGGGAGACCCAGTACTTC.

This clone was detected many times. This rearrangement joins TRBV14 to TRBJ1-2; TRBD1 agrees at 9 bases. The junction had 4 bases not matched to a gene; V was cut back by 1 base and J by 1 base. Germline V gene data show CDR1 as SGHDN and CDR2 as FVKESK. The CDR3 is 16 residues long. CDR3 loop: CASSQAPGQGNYGYTF. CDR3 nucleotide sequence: TGTGCCAGCAGCCAAGCCCCGGGACAGGGTAACTATGGCTACACCTTC.

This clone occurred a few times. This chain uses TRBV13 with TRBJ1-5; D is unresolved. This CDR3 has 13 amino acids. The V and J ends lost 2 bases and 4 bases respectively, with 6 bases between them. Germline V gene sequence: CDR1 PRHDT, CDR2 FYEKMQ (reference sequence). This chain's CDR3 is CASSLSGNQPQHF. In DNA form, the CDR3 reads TGTGCCAGCAGCTTATCCGGGAATCAGCCCCAGCATTTT.

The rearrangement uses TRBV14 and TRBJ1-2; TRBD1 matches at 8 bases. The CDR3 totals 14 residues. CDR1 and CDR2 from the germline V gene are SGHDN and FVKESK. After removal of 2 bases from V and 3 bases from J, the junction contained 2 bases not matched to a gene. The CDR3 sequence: CASSQPDRDYGYTF. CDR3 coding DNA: TGTGCCAGCAGCCAACCGGACAGGGACTATGGCTACACCTTC.

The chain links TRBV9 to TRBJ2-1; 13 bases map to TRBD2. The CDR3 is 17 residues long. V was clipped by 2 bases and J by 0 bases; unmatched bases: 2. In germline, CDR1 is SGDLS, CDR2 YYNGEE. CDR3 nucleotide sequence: TGTGCCAGCAGCGTCGGGACTAGCGGGGCCTCCTACAATGAGCAGTTCTTC. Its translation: CASSVGTSGASYNEQFF.

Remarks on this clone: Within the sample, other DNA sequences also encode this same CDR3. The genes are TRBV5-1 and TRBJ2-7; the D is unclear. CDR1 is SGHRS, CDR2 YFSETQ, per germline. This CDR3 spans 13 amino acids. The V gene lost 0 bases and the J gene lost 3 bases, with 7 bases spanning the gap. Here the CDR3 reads CASSLGQSYEQYF. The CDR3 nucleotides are TGCGCCAGCAGCTTGGGACAAAGCTACGAGCAGTACTTC.

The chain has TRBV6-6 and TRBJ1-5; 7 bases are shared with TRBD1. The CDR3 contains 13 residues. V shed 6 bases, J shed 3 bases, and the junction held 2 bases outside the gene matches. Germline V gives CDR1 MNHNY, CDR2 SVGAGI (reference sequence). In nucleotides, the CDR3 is TGTGCCAGCAGGACAGGGTTCAATCAGCCCCAGCATTTT. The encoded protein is CASRTGFNQPQHF.

Here the CDR3 DNA reads TGTGCCAGCAGCCCCTGGGAGAGAAAAAATTCACCCCTCCACTTT. Translation gives CASSPWERKNSPLHF. The chain uses TRBV5-6 and TRBJ1-6; D not certain. CDR1 is SGHDT, CDR2 YYEEEE, per germline. The CDR3 has 15 amino acids. Trimming took off 4 bases at V and 7 bases at J, with 15 bases between the two ends.

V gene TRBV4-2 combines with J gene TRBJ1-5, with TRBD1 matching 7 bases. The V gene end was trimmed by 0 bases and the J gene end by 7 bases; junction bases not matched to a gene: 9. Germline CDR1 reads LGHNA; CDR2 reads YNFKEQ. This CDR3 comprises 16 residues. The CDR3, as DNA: TGTGCCAGCAGCCAAGATTGGCAGGGGGTAGAACAGCCCCAGCATTTT. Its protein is CASSQDWQGVEQPQHF.

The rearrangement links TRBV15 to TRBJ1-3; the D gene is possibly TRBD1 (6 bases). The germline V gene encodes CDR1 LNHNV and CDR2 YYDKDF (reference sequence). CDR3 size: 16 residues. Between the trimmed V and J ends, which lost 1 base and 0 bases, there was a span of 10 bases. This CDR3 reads CATSRAGASSGNTIYF. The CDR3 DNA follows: TGTGCCACCAGCAGAGCAGGGGCCTCCTCTGGAAACACCATATATTTT. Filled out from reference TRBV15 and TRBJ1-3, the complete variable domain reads DAMVIQNPRYQVTQFGKPVTLSCSQTLNHNVMYWYQQKSSQAPKLLFHYYDKDFNNEADTPDNFQSRRPNTSFCFLDIRSPGLGDTAMYLCATSRAGASSGNTIYFGEGSWLTVV.